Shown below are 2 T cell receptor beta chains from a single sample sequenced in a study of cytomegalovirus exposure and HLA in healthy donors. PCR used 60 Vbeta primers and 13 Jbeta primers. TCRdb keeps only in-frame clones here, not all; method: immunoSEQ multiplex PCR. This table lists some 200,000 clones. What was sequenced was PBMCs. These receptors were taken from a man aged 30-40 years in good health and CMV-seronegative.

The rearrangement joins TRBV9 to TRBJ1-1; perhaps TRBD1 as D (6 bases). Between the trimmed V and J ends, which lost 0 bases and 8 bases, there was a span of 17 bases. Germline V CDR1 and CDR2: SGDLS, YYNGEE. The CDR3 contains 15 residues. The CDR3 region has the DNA TGTGCCAGCAGCGTAGGAGCGGGGGCACGGCCCGAAGCTTTCTTT. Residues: CASSVGAGARPEAFF.

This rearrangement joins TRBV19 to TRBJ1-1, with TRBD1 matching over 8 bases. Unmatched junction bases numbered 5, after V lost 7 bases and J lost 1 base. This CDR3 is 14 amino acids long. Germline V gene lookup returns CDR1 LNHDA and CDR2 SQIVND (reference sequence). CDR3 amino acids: CASTGQDTNTEAFF. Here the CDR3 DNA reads TGTGCCAGTACGGGACAGGACACGAACACTGAAGCTTTCTTT.